Below are 16 T cell receptor beta chains sequenced from a single sample in a study of blood T cells in healthy people across ages. A second PCR, run for about 7 to 11 cycles, used a sample-barcoded 5' primer plus a J-beta primer mix. TCRdb processed the 5' RACE reads anew with MiXCR; each CDR3 protein has one entry. The sample holds 1.5 million or so distinct CDR3 sequences, roughly 43% seen once. Sequencing used blood. The receptors were gathered from a woman aged 18-30 years in good health.

This clonotype has just a few counts. The V and J genes are TRBV11-2 and TRBJ2-1, with a possible D match to TRBD2 (5 bases). The CDR3 length is 13 residues. Between the trimmed V and J ends, which lost 5 bases and 8 bases, there was a span of 13 bases. From germline, CDR1 is SGHAT and CDR2 FQNNGV. The CDR3 loop reads CASSPGRAYEQFF. For the CDR3, the DNA is TGTGCCAGCAGCCCCGGGCGGGCGTATGAGCAGTTCTTC.

There are a few counts of this clonotype. The gene calls are TRBV4-1 and TRBJ1-6, with 9 nucleotides matching TRBD1. Trimming cost V 0 bases and J 3 bases; bases outside gene matches: 12. CDR3 length: 20 amino acids. Germline CDR1 and CDR2: MGHRA and YSYEKL. The CDR3 sequence is CASSQDVPSGQGFYNSPLHF. The DNA of the CDR3 is TGCGCCAGCAGCCAAGATGTCCCCTCGGGACAGGGTTTCTATAATTCACCCCTCCACTTT.

The CDR3 here is CASSLDATSVSTDTQYF. The CDR3 DNA is TGCGCCAGCAGCTTGGATGCGACTAGCGTTAGCACAGATACGCAGTATTTT. This chain links TRBV5-1 with TRBJ2-3, with 8 bases aligning to TRBD2. Germline CDR1 SGHRS, CDR2 YFSETQ. With 0 bases clipped from V and 0 bases from J, the junction kept 6 bases outside the gene matches. There are 17 residues in the CDR3.

The chain employs TRBV12-3 or TRBV12-4 and TRBJ2-3; the D gene is possibly TRBD2 (6 bases). The CDR3 is 13 amino acids. Trimming cost V 7 bases and J 8 bases, with 16 bases left between them. The CDR3: CASTRMEGLTQYF. As DNA, the CDR3 is TGTGCCAGCACCCGAATGGAGGGGCTTACGCAGTATTTT.

The CDR3 nucleotides read TGTGCCAGCAGCTTAGAACAGGAGTACTATGGCTACACCTTC. Amino acid sequence: CASSLEQEYYGYTF. V and J are TRBV7-2 and TRBJ1-2; tentatively, D is TRBD1 (5 bases). The CDR3 has 14 amino acids. V was pared by 1 base and J by 3 bases, with 9 bases between. In germline, CDR1 is SGHTA, CDR2 FQGNSA.

This clonotype was seen only a few times. CDR3 DNA sequence: TGCGCCAGCAGCTTGTCAGCAACCCTAGACACCACAGATACGCAGTATTTT. As protein: CASSLSATLDTTDTQYF. The chain combines TRBV5-1 with TRBJ2-3; D remains ambiguous. This CDR3 is 17 amino acids long. V shed 1 base and J shed 2 bases, with 17 bases lying between them. Germline-derived CDR1 and CDR2 are SGHRS and YFSETQ.

The rearrangement joins TRBV7-2 to TRBJ1-2; D remains unclear. Deletions cut 3 bases from V and 8 bases from J, with 16 bases between. CDR3 length equals 14 residues. CDR1 SGHTA and CDR2 FQGNSA come from the germline V gene. In nucleotides, the CDR3 is TGTGCCAGCAGCTTTGTGCGGACCGACCGCGGCTACACCTTC. It specifies CASSFVRTDRGYTF.

This clonotype was detected only once. The rearrangement joins TRBV28 to TRBJ2-1, with TRBD2 matching over 7 bases. The CDR3 runs to 14 residues. J gave up 2 bases and V 7 bases, and 5 bases lay outside the gene matches. Looked up from germline, CDR1 is MDHEN and CDR2 is SYDVKM. CDR3 region: CASIVAGPYNEQFF. The CDR3 DNA reads TGTGCCAGCATTGTAGCGGGCCCCTACAATGAGCAGTTCTTC.

This clonotype has a count of ten or more. V gene TRBV9 combines with J gene TRBJ2-3; 7 nucleotides line up with TRBD1. The V gene end was trimmed by 3 bases and the J gene end by 4 bases; junction bases not matched to a gene: 2. Germline CDR1 reads SGDLS; CDR2 reads YYNGEE. The CDR3 extends over 13 amino acids. CDR3 amino acids: CASSEGGPDTQYF. The DNA for the CDR3 is TGTGCCAGCAGCGAAGGGGGCCCAGATACGCAGTATTTT.

The V gene is TRBV2, the J gene TRBJ2-1; tentatively, D is TRBD2 (5 bases). The germline V and J ends were trimmed by 4 bases and 8 bases, with 9 bases remaining between them. Per germline, CDR1 SNHLY and CDR2 FYNNEI. CDR3 length: 12 residues. CDR3 protein: CASSGRTYEQFF. The DNA of the CDR3 is TGTGCCAGCAGTGGGAGGACGTATGAGCAGTTCTTC.

Only a few counts were recorded for this clonotype. The gene calls are TRBV18 and TRBJ2-1; 9 nucleotides match TRBD2. This CDR3 is 15 amino acids long. CDR1 is KGHSH, CDR2 LQKENI, per germline. V dropped 3 bases and J dropped 8; count of bases not matched to a gene: 8. CDR3 amino acids: CASSPVAGVLDEQFF. CDR3 nucleotides: TGTGCCAGCTCACCGGTAGCGGGAGTGTTGGATGAGCAGTTCTTC. The variable domain in full, completed from reference TRBV18 and TRBJ2-1, reads NAGVMQNPRHLVRRRGQEARLRCSPMKGHSHVYWYRQLPEEGLKFMVYLQKENIIDESGMPKERFSAEFPKEGPSILRIQQVVRGDSAAYFCASSPVAGVLDEQFFGPGTRLTVL.

The rearrangement links TRBV28 to TRBJ2-7; no definite D call. The V and J ends lost 6 bases and 1 base respectively, with 13 bases between them. Germline lookup yields CDR1 MDHEN and CDR2 SYDVKM. This CDR3 spans 14 amino acids. The CDR3 coding sequence is TGTGCCAGCAGCCCCCTTTACTGGTCCTACGAGCAGTACTTC. Translating it yields CASSPLYWSYEQYF.

This clonotype appeared a few times. This chain joins TRBV12-3 or TRBV12-4 and TRBJ2-5, with D perhaps given as TRBD1 or TRBD2 (5 bases each). V lost 5 bases and J 4 bases, leaving 11 bases between the germline ends. This CDR3 is built from 13 residues. Here the CDR3 DNA reads TGTGCCAGCAGTAATCGGGACGGAGAGACCCAGTACTTC. Translating it yields CASSNRDGETQYF.

Only a few counts were recorded for this clonotype. The chain employs TRBV15 and TRBJ1-1; possibly TRBD1 for D (5 bases). V lost 0 bases to trimming and J lost 6 bases, with 23 bases between them. This CDR3 has 18 residues. Germline lookup yields CDR1 LNHNV and CDR2 YYDKDF (reference sequence). The CDR3 sequence is CATSREAGRDVNLPEAFF. CDR3 nucleotides: TGTGCCACCAGCAGAGAGGCCGGCCGGGACGTTAATTTACCTGAAGCTTTCTTT.

The V call is TRBV7-2, the J call TRBJ1-5, with 9 bases lining up with TRBD1. CDR1 and CDR2 from the germline V gene are SGHTA and FQGNSA. Trimming took 5 bases from V and 6 from J; bases not matched to a gene: 8. CDR3 length: 15 amino acids. The CDR3 loop reads CASSRRTGEGQPQHF. In nucleotides, the CDR3 is TGTGCCAGCAGCCGAAGGACAGGGGAAGGTCAGCCCCAGCATTTT.

This clonotype has a handful of counts. The chain joins TRBV7-2 to TRBJ1-1; D call uncertain. Trimming pared 1 base from V and 0 bases from J, leaving 15 bases between. CDR1 is SGHTA and CDR2 is FQGNSA in the germline V gene. The CDR3 contains 17 residues. The CDR3 here is CASSLGGHEPMNTEAFF. CDR3 sequence (DNA): TGTGCCAGCAGCTTAGGTGGGCATGAGCCCATGAACACTGAAGCTTTCTTT. The entire variable domain, with the rest obtained from reference TRBV7-2 and TRBJ1-1, is as follows: GAGVSQSPSNKVTEKGKDVELRCDPISGHTALYWYRQSLGQGLEFLIYFQGNSAPDKSGLPSDRFSAERTGGSVSTLTIQRTQQEDSAVYLCASSLGGHEPMNTEAFFGQGTRLTVV.